The 27 T cell receptor beta chains below come from one sample, sequenced in a study of blood T cells in healthy people across ages. PCR was performed a second time for about 6 to 12 cycles using a sample-barcoded 5' primer and a J-beta primer mix. TCRdb re-analysed the 5' RACE reads in MiXCR, keeping a single row per CDR3 protein. The table shows about a million distinct CDR3 sequences, with roughly two fifths occurring only once. The sequenced sample consisted of blood. These receptors came from a young man in good health.

The rearrangement uses TRBV28 and TRBJ1-4; tentatively, D is TRBD1 (5 bases). Germline loops: CDR1 MDHEN, CDR2 SYDVKM. CDR3 length equals 12 residues. The CDR3 DNA reads as TGTGCAGTGGGGCAGGGCAATGAAAAACTGTTTTTT. The encoded protein is CAVGQGNEKLFF.

The chain combines TRBV5-1 with TRBJ1-1; TRBD1 matches at 10 bases. The V segment lost 0 bases and the J segment 8 bases; nucleotides outside the gene matches: 4. The CDR3 has 14 residues. CDR1 is SGHRS and CDR2 is YFSETQ in the germline V gene. Here the CDR3 reads CASSLGQGASEAFF. The DNA for the CDR3 is TGCGCCAGCAGCTTGGGACAGGGGGCATCGGAAGCTTTCTTT.

Comments on this clonotype: One end of the junction fails to match germline, which may point to a read error. The chain couples TRBV11-2 to TRBJ2-1, with 13 positions matching TRBD2. Germline lookup yields CDR1 SGHAT and CDR2 FQNNGV. The CDR3 is made up of 17 amino acids. CDR3 loop: CASSSRGLAGSYDEQFF. CDR3 nucleotide sequence: TGTGCCAGCAGCTCGAGGGGACTAGCGGGATCCTACGATGAGCAGTTCTTC. The full variable domain, completed using reference TRBV11-2 and TRBJ2-1, is EAGVAQSPRYKIIEKRQSVAFWCNPISGHATLYWYQQILGQGPKLLIQFQNNGVVDDSQLPKDRFSAERLKGVDSTLKIQPAKLEDSAVYLCASSSRGLAGSYDEQFFGPGTRLTVL.

This clonotype occurred a few times. V and J are TRBV29-1 and TRBJ1-1, with D uncertain. Per the germline V gene, CDR1 is SQVTM and CDR2 is ANQGSEA. Trimming stripped 5 bases from V and 6 bases from J, with 7 bases between. The CDR3 runs to 10 residues. CDR3 DNA sequence: TGCAGCGTTCTAAACGCTGAAGCTTTCTTT. Translated, it gives CSVLNAEAFF. The entire variable domain, with the rest obtained from reference TRBV29-1 and TRBJ1-1, is as follows: SAVISQKPSRDICQRGTSLTIQCQVDSQVTMMFWYRQQPGQSLTLIATANQGSEATYESGFVIDKFPISRPNLTFSTLTVSNMSPEDSSIYLCSVLNAEAFFGQGTRLTVV.

This sequence joins TRBV14 and TRBJ2-2, with 9 bases fitting TRBD1. The CDR3 length is 18 residues. V lost 3 bases to trimming and J lost 3 bases; unmatched junction nucleotides: 11. Germline V gene sequence: CDR1 SGHDN, CDR2 FVKESK. CDR3 in DNA: TGTGCCAGCAGCCACATATCTCCCGGGACAGGGTACACCGGGGAGCTGTTTTTT. This translates into CASSHISPGTGYTGELFF.

This clonotype has just a few counts. The chain couples TRBV20-1 to TRBJ1-2; D may be TRBD1 (6 bases). CDR1 and CDR2 (germline): DFQATT, SNEGSKA (reference sequence). V dropped 0 bases and J dropped 3 bases, with 14 bases sitting between them. The CDR3 contains 15 residues. DNA for the CDR3: TGCAGTGCTAGAGATGGGGCAGGGGATCACTATGGCTACACCTTC. This encodes CSARDGAGDHYGYTF.

This clonotype was recorded a few times. The chain uses TRBV9 and TRBJ2-1, with 10 bases lining up with TRBD1. The ends lost 3 bases at V and 4 bases at J; junction bases unmatched: 4. Germline CDR1 reads SGDLS; CDR2 reads YYNGEE. The CDR3 is 15 amino acids. The CDR3 here is CASSEGQGQYNEQFF. CDR3 DNA sequence: TGTGCCAGCAGCGAGGGACAGGGGCAGTACAATGAGCAGTTCTTC.

The V and J genes are TRBV10-3 and TRBJ1-4; 7 nucleotides match TRBD1. Germline loops: CDR1 ENHRY, CDR2 SYGVKD. The J segment lost 8 bases and the V segment lost 8 bases, leaving 8 bases of the junction unmatched. The CDR3 totals 13 residues. The CDR3 sequence: CAIGEGAGEKLFF. The CDR3 DNA sequence: TGTGCCATCGGAGAGGGGGCGGGGGAAAAACTGTTTTTT.

The gene calls are TRBV30 and TRBJ2-1, with D possibly being TRBD1 or TRBD2 (6 bases each). This CDR3 contains 15 residues. Germline V gene lookup returns CDR1 GTSNPN and CDR2 SVGIG (reference sequence). Trimming stripped 0 bases from V and 0 bases from J, with 9 bases between. CDR3 in amino acids: CAWSVGGLSYNEQFF. The CDR3 nucleotides read TGTGCCTGGAGTGTAGGGGGACTCTCCTACAATGAGCAGTTCTTC.

This chain uses TRBV18 with TRBJ1-3, with 8 bases aligning to TRBD1. The germline V gene encodes CDR1 KGHSH and CDR2 LQKENI. The trim removed 4 bases at V and 4 bases at J, leaving 9 bases unmatched. This CDR3 region has 16 residues. CDR3 DNA: TGTGCCAGCTCACGACCTTTCGGACAGGGAGGAAACACCATATATTTT. The encoded protein is CASSRPFGQGGNTIYF.

This clonotype was observed a handful of times. The chain uses TRBV10-3 and TRBJ1-5; a weak D match, TRBD1 (5 bases). The germline V gene encodes CDR1 ENHRY and CDR2 SYGVKD. V was shortened by 0 bases and J by 1 base, with 10 bases between the two germline ends. The CDR3 is 16 amino acids. DNA for the CDR3: TGTGCCATCAGTGAGTCGGAGACAGTAAGCAATCAGCCCCAGCATTTT. It specifies CAISESETVSNQPQHF.

As to this clonotype: A read error may produce the germline difference seen at one junction end. V is TRBV7-9 and J is TRBJ1-2, with D uncertain. The CDR3 has 13 amino acids. Germline V gives CDR1 SEHNR, CDR2 FQNEAQ (reference sequence). The CDR3 loop is CTSSVQLTYGYTF. CDR3 in DNA: TGTACCAGCAGCGTGCAGTTGACCTATGGCTACACCTTC.

This sequence joins TRBV29-1 and TRBJ1-1; the D gene is possibly TRBD1 (5 bases). Germline CDR1 SQVTM, CDR2 ANQGSEA. V was trimmed by 7 bases and J by 6 bases, leaving 12 bases between them. CDR3 length: 11 amino acids. This chain's CDR3 is CSGGDRSEAFF. CDR3 coding DNA: TGCAGCGGGGGGGATCGTTCTGAAGCTTTCTTT.

The table lists this clonotype with a few counts. The genes are TRBV6-1 and TRBJ1-5, with D possibly TRBD1 on 5 matching bases. This CDR3 contains 18 residues. V was cut by 8 bases and J by 0 bases, with 23 bases left in between. Germline-derived CDR1 and CDR2 are MNHNS and SASEGT. This CDR3 reads CASLPQWGTGSSNQPQHF. In nucleotides, the CDR3 is TGTGCCAGCCTCCCCCAGTGGGGGACGGGGAGTAGCAATCAGCCCCAGCATTTT.

This clonotype showed up just a few times. This chain connects TRBV5-6 to TRBJ1-5, with a possible D match to TRBD1 (5 bases). CDR1 and CDR2 from the germline V gene are SGHDT and YYEEEE. V shed 4 bases and J shed 4 bases, with 18 bases lying between them. This CDR3 spans 16 amino acids. Here the CDR3 reads CASSQQVGGTNQPQHF. CDR3 nucleotide sequence: TGTGCCAGCAGCCAGCAGGTTGGAGGGACGAATCAGCCCCAGCATTTT.

The V and J genes are TRBV14 and TRBJ1-1; TRBD1 might be the D (6 bases). V dropped 4 bases and J dropped 10 bases, with 13 bases sitting between them. Per the germline V gene, CDR1 is SGHDN and CDR2 is FVKESK. There are 12 residues in the CDR3. CDR3 loop: CASSPDRRGAFF. The CDR3, as DNA: TGTGCCAGCAGCCCGGACAGACGGGGAGCTTTCTTT.

This chain uses TRBV5-1 with TRBJ2-1, with 7 nucleotides matching TRBD2. CDR1 and CDR2 from the germline V gene are SGHRS and YFSETQ. V trimming: 3 bases; J trimming: 5 bases; junction bases outside the gene matches: 5. The CDR3 is made up of 14 amino acids. The CDR3, as DNA: TGCGCCAGCAGCTCGCAGGGAGGGGACAATGAGCAGTTCTTC. Translation gives CASSSQGGDNEQFF.

This sequence joins TRBV20-1 and TRBJ1-1, with 7 bases that match TRBD1. The V gene end was trimmed by 1 base and the J gene end by 8 bases; junction bases not matched to a gene: 4. The CDR3 loop spans 12 amino acids. From germline, CDR1 is DFQATT and CDR2 SNEGSKA (reference sequence). The CDR3: CSARGTGEEAFF. DNA of the CDR3: TGCAGTGCTAGAGGGACAGGAGAAGAAGCTTTCTTT.

This clonotype was counted a few times. The chain combines TRBV10-3 with TRBJ2-1; TRBD1 aligns across 7 bases. V was pared by 4 bases and J by 4 bases, with 4 bases of the junction left unmatched. The length of the CDR3 is 14 residues. Per the germline V gene, CDR1 is ENHRY and CDR2 is SYGVKD. The CDR3 is CAISGGTEYNEQFF. The CDR3 region has the DNA TGTGCCATCAGTGGGGGGACAGAGTACAATGAGCAGTTCTTC.

The DNA for the CDR3 is TGTGCCACCTATCTAGCCCACAATGAGCAGTACTTC. This gives the protein CATYLAHNEQYF. The rearrangement uses TRBV2 and TRBJ2-1, with D perhaps TRBD2 (5 bases). The last part of the DNA fits TRBJ2-7 better; the J call may be wrong. The V gene's germline CDR1 is SNHLY and CDR2 FYNNEI. This CDR3 is built from 12 residues.

V gene TRBV6-5 combines with J gene TRBJ1-1; D not certain. The CDR3 runs to 13 residues. Germline V gene data show CDR1 as MNHEY and CDR2 as SVGAGI. V was shortened by 5 bases and J by 5 bases, with 12 bases between the two germline ends. The DNA of the CDR3 is TGTGCCAGCAGTAGCCGTGGTACGACTGAAGCTTTCTTT. Translating it yields CASSSRGTTEAFF.

The chain links TRBV27 to TRBJ2-3, with D perhaps TRBD1 (6 bases). Per the germline V gene, CDR1 is MNHEY and CDR2 is SMNVEV (reference sequence). Trimming removed 8 bases at V and 1 base at J, with 10 bases between. This CDR3 is 13 amino acids long. The CDR3 coding sequence is TGTGCCAGCGGACAGACTGGCACAGATACGCAGTATTTT. This encodes CASGQTGTDTQYF.

The rearrangement uses TRBV6-5 and TRBJ1-2; D call uncertain. CDR1 MNHEY and CDR2 SVGAGI come from the germline V gene. Trimming left V 8 bases short and J 4 bases short, with 20 bases between. The CDR3 consists of 15 residues. CDR3 bases: TGTGCCAGCGGGATACGTTCCGGGCTGGGCTATGGCTACACCTTC. This sequence encodes CASGIRSGLGYGYTF.

This clonotype was seen only a few times. CDR3 region: CASSSQTEQETQYF. CDR3 in DNA: TGTGCCAGCAGCTCCCAGACAGAACAAGAGACCCAGTACTTC. The rearrangement links TRBV11-2 to TRBJ2-5, with D perhaps matching TRBD1 (5 bases). The germline V and J ends were trimmed by 4 bases and 2 bases, with 11 bases remaining between them. The CDR3 is 14 amino acids. CDR1 and CDR2 (germline): SGHAT, FQNNGV.

On this clonotype itself: With a much larger clone just one base away, this may be a read error. V usage is TRBV6-5 and J usage is TRBJ2-5, with 7 bases identical to TRBD1. TRBJ2-7 matches the DNA end more closely, so the J call is doubtful. Germline CDR1 reads MNHEY; CDR2 reads SVGAGI. This CDR3 is built from 15 residues. CDR3 DNA: TGTGCCAGCAGTTACAGGGGGCCACCTAACGACGAGCAGTACTTC. It codes for CASSYRGPPNDEQYF.

The rearrangement links TRBV7-2 to TRBJ1-5, with D possibly TRBD1 on 5 matching bases. With 1 base removed from V and 2 bases from J, the gap between germline ends came to 15 bases. CDR1 and CDR2 (germline): SGHTA, FQGNSA. CDR3 length: 17 amino acids. The CDR3 DNA reads TGTGCCAGCAGCTTAGGTGGGGGTTGGGTTGGCAATCAGCCCCAGCATTTT. Its translation is CASSLGGGWVGNQPQHF.

This clonotype was picked up a small number of times. CDR3 in amino acids: CSARDGAGNEQFF. The CDR3 DNA sequence: TGCAGTGCTAGGGACGGGGCTGGCAATGAGCAGTTCTTC. The rearrangement joins TRBV20-1 to TRBJ2-1; D tentatively fits TRBD1 or TRBD2 (5 bases each). The V end lost 3 bases, the J end lost 6 bases, and 12 bases lay between the germline ends. The CDR3 spans 13 residues. Per germline, CDR1 DFQATT and CDR2 SNEGSKA (reference sequence).